These 29 T cell receptor beta chains share one sample of origin, sequenced in a study of OX40 agonist ivuxolimab in advanced cancers. Sequencing used immunoSEQ multiplex PCR; TCRdb keeps in-frame clones, though not all of them. Among approximately 76,000 clones listed, 92% were seen once. Sequenced here: CD4+ or CD8+ T cells sorted from blood, sampled in a trial of the OX40 agonist ivuxolimab. These receptors were collected from an adult with an advanced solid tumor such as melanoma, head and neck, liver or kidney cancer.

J is TRBJ1-5 and V is TRBV27; D not resolved. Germline V gives CDR1 MNHEY, CDR2 SMNVEV (reference sequence). The CDR3 is 15 amino acids. V lost 6 bases to trimming and J lost 5 bases, with 17 bases between them. This CDR3 is CASSPYIPGDQPQHF. The CDR3, as DNA: TGTGCCAGCAGCCCTTACATTCCCGGGGATCAGCCCCAGCATTTT.

The chain combines TRBV6-6 with TRBJ2-3, with 8 bases lining up with TRBD2. The trim removed 0 bases at V and 5 bases at J, leaving 7 bases unmatched. The germline V gene encodes CDR1 MNHNY and CDR2 SVGAGI (reference sequence). CDR3 length: 16 residues. As DNA, the CDR3 is TGTGCCAGCAGTTACTCGCGCAGCGGGGGAATAGATACGCAGTATTTT. This codes for CASSYSRSGGIDTQYF.

The rearrangement links TRBV4-1 to TRBJ2-3; D is unclear. Trimming took off 3 bases at V and 2 bases at J, with 15 bases between the two ends. This CDR3 is built from 16 residues. CDR1 is MGHRA and CDR2 is YSYEKL in the germline V gene. CDR3 DNA sequence: TGCGCCAGCAGCCACCCGGCGGAAGGAGACACAGATACGCAGTATTTT. Translating gives CASSHPAEGDTDTQYF.

The chain links TRBV4-1 to TRBJ2-5; the D call may be TRBD1 or TRBD2 (5 bases each). Germline V lookup: CDR1 MGHRA, CDR2 YSYEKL. V lost 4 bases to trimming and J lost 4 bases, with 13 bases between them. The CDR3 has 14 amino acids. The CDR3 DNA follows: TGCGCCAGCAGCCTCGCCGGGGCCGGAGAGACCCAGTACTTC. As protein: CASSLAGAGETQYF.

The chain uses TRBV13 and TRBJ2-7; unclear D gene. Trimming took off 1 base at V and 4 bases at J, with 8 bases between the two ends. CDR3 length: 13 residues. Germline loops: CDR1 PRHDT, CDR2 FYEKMQ (reference sequence). In nucleotides, the CDR3 is TGTGCCAGCAGCTTAGAAGGCGGATACGAGCAGTACTTC. It codes for CASSLEGGYEQYF.

The chain employs TRBV19 and TRBJ1-6, with D maybe TRBD1 (5 bases). The CDR3 covers 17 residues. The ends were cut back, 3 bases at V and 8 bases at J, with 20 bases in the middle. Looked up from germline, CDR1 is LNHDA and CDR2 is SQIVND (reference sequence). CDR3 residues: CASSISWVGEADSPLHF. Here the CDR3 DNA reads TGTGCCAGTAGTATTTCCTGGGTGGGGGAGGCGGATTCACCCCTCCACTTT.

The V call is TRBV7-9, the J call TRBJ1-1; D perhaps matches TRBD1 (5 bases). The germline V gene encodes CDR1 SEHNR and CDR2 FQNEAQ (reference sequence). The CDR3 covers 13 residues. V lost 1 base and J lost 6, with 9 bases in between. The DNA for the CDR3 is TGTGCCAGCAGCTTAGGGGGGAGCGCTGAAGCTTTCTTT. This encodes CASSLGGSAEAFF.

The V call is TRBV6-5, the J call TRBJ2-5, with TRBD1 as a possible D gene (6 bases). Trimming shortened V by 0 bases and J by 5 bases, and 13 bases separated the two germline ends. Germline V CDR1 and CDR2: MNHEY, SVGAGI. CDR3 length: 15 residues. CDR3 loop: CASSYSGSRGETQYF. The CDR3, as DNA: TGTGCCAGCAGTTACTCAGGCTCCAGGGGTGAGACCCAGTACTTC.

The rearrangement joins TRBV11-2 to TRBJ1-6; D unclear. The CDR3 covers 15 residues. V gave up 4 bases and J gave up 4 bases, with 11 bases separating them. Germline CDR1 and CDR2: SGHAT and FQNNGV. Here the CDR3 DNA reads TGTGCCAGCAGCTCGCCGGGGAGGTATAATTCACCCCTCCACTTT. It is translated as CASSSPGRYNSPLHF. The whole variable domain, filled in from reference TRBV11-2 and TRBJ1-6, reads EAGVAQSPRYKIIEKRQSVAFWCNPISGHATLYWYQQILGQGPKLLIQFQNNGVVDDSQLPKDRFSAERLKGVDSTLKIQPAKLEDSAVYLCASSSPGRYNSPLHFGNGTRLTVT.

The gene calls are TRBV11-3 and TRBJ1-1; no definite D call. The CDR3 totals 14 residues. The V gene lost 3 bases and the J gene lost 0 bases, with 8 bases spanning the gap. The V gene's germline CDR1 is SGHNT and CDR2 YENEEA. CDR3 sequence reads: CASSLGGMNTEAFF. The CDR3 DNA reads as TGTGCCAGCAGCTTGGGAGGGATGAACACTGAAGCTTTCTTT.

Comments on this clone: This specimen includes other DNA sequences encoding the same CDR3. The rearrangement uses TRBV6-4 and TRBJ2-7, with no clear D. V lost 0 bases, J lost 6 bases, and 9 bases lay in between. This CDR3 spans 13 amino acids. CDR1 MRHNA and CDR2 SNTAGT come from the germline V gene. The CDR3 loop is CASSDSSGGEQYF. The CDR3 bases are TGTGCCAGCAGTGACTCATCAGGTGGCGAGCAGTACTTC.

The gene calls are TRBV6-1 and TRBJ2-7; D is unresolved. CDR1 and CDR2 (germline): MNHNS, SASEGT. This CDR3 has 13 amino acids. V shed 2 bases and J shed 4 bases, with 9 bases lying between them. The CDR3 DNA reads as TGTGCCAGCAGTGAACGCCGGGTTTACGAGCAGTACTTC. It codes for CASSERRVYEQYF.

The rearrangement links TRBV11-3 to TRBJ1-6; 11 nucleotides align to TRBD1. The CDR3 is made up of 13 amino acids. In germline, CDR1 is SGHNT, CDR2 YENEEA. Trimming took 1 base from V and 14 from J; bases not matched to a gene: 1. CDR3 region: CASSLGTGGTLHF. CDR3 in DNA: TGTGCCAGCAGCTTAGGGACAGGGGGCACCCTCCACTTT.

The chain has TRBV4-1 and TRBJ2-7, with unresolved D. Trimming pared 1 base from V and 5 bases from J, leaving 9 bases between. The length of the CDR3 is 13 residues. Germline CDR1 is MGHRA and CDR2 is YSYEKL. As DNA, the CDR3 is TGCGCCAGCAGCCAAGTCACAGAAAACGAGCAGTACTTC. This sequence encodes CASSQVTENEQYF.

This chain links TRBV30 with TRBJ1-5; D may be TRBD1 (5 bases). The CDR3 sequence is 16 residues long. The germline gives CDR1 GTSNPN, CDR2 SVGIG (reference sequence). Trimming removed 2 bases at V and 0 bases at J, with 14 bases between. The CDR3 DNA sequence: TGTGCCTGGAGTACCCCAGGGATTTATAGCAATCAGCCCCAGCATTTT. It specifies CAWSTPGIYSNQPQHF. Using reference TRBV30 and TRBJ1-5 for the parts outside the CDR3, the full variable domain is SQTIHQWPATLVQPVGSPLSLECTVEGTSNPNLYWYRQAAGRGLQLLFYSVGIGQISSEVPQNLSASRPQDRQFILSSKKLLLSDSGFYLCAWSTPGIYSNQPQHFGDGTRLSIL.

The chain links TRBV7-9 to TRBJ1-4; tentatively, D is TRBD1 (6 bases). V gave up 1 base and J gave up 3 bases, with 12 bases separating them. This CDR3 has 16 amino acids. From germline, CDR1 is SEHNR and CDR2 FQNEAQ (reference sequence). The CDR3 bases are TGTGCCAGCAGCTTAGGGCACAGGGTGGCTAATGAAAAACTGTTTTTT. Protein: CASSLGHRVANEKLFF.

The chain recombines TRBV4-3 with TRBJ2-1, with 10 positions matching TRBD2. V lost 0 bases, J lost 3 bases, and 5 bases stayed unmatched. This CDR3 is built from 17 residues. The germline V gene encodes CDR1 LGHNA and CDR2 YSLEER. Here the CDR3 DNA reads TGCGCCAGCAGCCAAGATCTGAGACTAGCGGGCTACAATGAGCAGTTCTTC. Translated: CASSQDLRLAGYNEQFF.

This rearrangement joins TRBV6-1 to TRBJ2-7, with 8 nucleotides matching TRBD2. The CDR3 is made up of 13 amino acids. Germline V gene data show CDR1 as MNHNS and CDR2 as SASEGT. V was clipped by 7 bases and J by 3 bases; unmatched bases: 5. Here the CDR3 reads CASIGGVNYEQYF. CDR3 bases: TGTGCCAGCATCGGGGGGGTCAACTACGAGCAGTACTTC.

The chain is built from TRBV12-5 and TRBJ2-7, with TRBD1 identical over 12 bases. This CDR3 region has 16 residues. Germline-derived CDR1 and CDR2 are LGHNT and FRNRAP. Trimming at V came to 2 bases and at J to 6 bases, leaving 8 bases not matched to a gene. The CDR3, as DNA: TGTGCTAGTGGTTTGCCTCTGGGACAGGGGGCGGGCGAGCAGTACTTC. Amino acids: CASGLPLGQGAGEQYF.

This chain links TRBV6-5 with TRBJ1-2, with 9 bases lining up with TRBD1. The CDR3 is 14 residues long. Germline V gene sequence: CDR1 MNHEY, CDR2 SVGAGI. The V segment lost 5 bases and the J segment 7 bases; nucleotides outside the gene matches: 8. CDR3 protein: CASSEGRDRAGYTF. The DNA for the CDR3 is TGTGCCAGCAGTGAAGGCCGGGACAGGGCTGGCTACACCTTC.

This clone was detected once. The V gene is TRBV7-6, the J gene TRBJ1-2; D perhaps matches TRBD1 (5 bases). CDR1 is SGHVS, CDR2 FNYEAQ, per germline. The CDR3 is 18 amino acids. Trimming took off 1 base at V and 4 bases at J, with 22 bases between the two ends. The CDR3 sequence is CASSLVSADSVPRYGYTF. The CDR3 DNA sequence: TGTGCCAGCAGCTTAGTATCGGCCGACAGCGTCCCCCGCTATGGCTACACCTTC.

This chain links TRBV6-6 with TRBJ2-7, with 8 bases fitting TRBD2. Germline V gene data show CDR1 as MNHNY and CDR2 as SVGAGI (reference sequence). Germline trimming cut 4 bases from V and 5 bases from J; bases unmatched to any gene: 13. This CDR3 contains 16 residues. This chain's CDR3 is CASSSSQRGGYNEQYF. The DNA for the CDR3 is TGTGCCAGCAGTTCATCCCAGCGCGGGGGGTACAACGAGCAGTACTTC.

The genes are TRBV6-5 and TRBJ1-1, with D possibly TRBD1 on 5 matching bases. Germline loops: CDR1 MNHEY, CDR2 SVGAGI. The V end was cut by 0 bases, the J end by 1 base, with 9 bases between. The CDR3 is made up of 15 amino acids. The CDR3 DNA reads as TGTGCCAGCAGTTACTCTGGGGCGGAGAACACTGAAGCTTTCTTT. This encodes CASSYSGAENTEAFF.

The gene calls are TRBV10-3 and TRBJ1-1, with D unresolved. This CDR3 contains 14 residues. The germline gives CDR1 ENHRY, CDR2 SYGVKD. The V end lost 3 bases, the J end lost 0 bases, and 8 bases lay between the germline ends. In DNA, the CDR3 is TGTGCCATCAGTGACGCGGGTATGAACACTGAAGCTTTCTTT. Residues: CAISDAGMNTEAFF.

This clone has only a few counts. This sequence joins TRBV4-1 and TRBJ1-1; weak D call: TRBD1 (6 bases). The CDR3 is 14 residues long. The germline CDR1 and CDR2 sequences are MGHRA and YSYEKL. With 4 bases removed from V and 0 bases from J, the gap between germline ends came to 9 bases. In nucleotides, the CDR3 is TGCGCCAGCAGCCTAGGACAGCTGAACACTGAAGCTTTCTTT. Protein sequence: CASSLGQLNTEAFF.

The rearrangement uses TRBV7-3 and TRBJ1-1; TRBD1 is a possible D gene (5 bases). V lost 5 bases and J 1 base, leaving 11 bases between the germline ends. Looked up from germline, CDR1 is SGHTA and CDR2 is FQGTGA. The CDR3 is 14 amino acids. The CDR3 sequence: CASSHQGENTEAFF. CDR3 nucleotides: TGTGCCAGCAGCCACCAGGGTGAGAACACTGAAGCTTTCTTT.

V gene TRBV5-4 combines with J gene TRBJ2-7; D ambiguous. The CDR3 has 12 amino acids. Trimming stripped 0 bases from V and 3 bases from J, with 4 bases between. Germline loops: CDR1 SGHNT, CDR2 YYREEE (reference sequence). For the CDR3, the DNA is TGTGCCAGCAGCTTGGCAGACTACGAGCAGTACTTC. Encoded protein: CASSLADYEQYF.

The chain is built from TRBV6-5 and TRBJ1-6; D perhaps matches TRBD1 (5 bases). The CDR3 has 13 residues. Per germline, CDR1 MNHEY and CDR2 SVGAGI. With 5 bases removed from V and 10 bases from J, the gap between germline ends came to 12 bases. CDR3 amino acids: CASSGDSGSPLHF. The CDR3 coding sequence is TGTGCCAGCAGTGGAGACAGTGGCTCACCCCTCCACTTT.

This chain links TRBV27 with TRBJ2-3, with TRBD2 matching over 8 bases. CDR1 is MNHEY and CDR2 is SMNVEV in the germline V gene (reference sequence). V shed 7 bases, J shed 7 bases, and the junction held 13 bases outside the gene matches. This CDR3 has 15 amino acids. CDR3 amino acids: CASTAGSGGTNTQYF. CDR3 coding DNA: TGTGCCAGCACTGCCGGGAGCGGGGGAACTAATACGCAGTATTTT.